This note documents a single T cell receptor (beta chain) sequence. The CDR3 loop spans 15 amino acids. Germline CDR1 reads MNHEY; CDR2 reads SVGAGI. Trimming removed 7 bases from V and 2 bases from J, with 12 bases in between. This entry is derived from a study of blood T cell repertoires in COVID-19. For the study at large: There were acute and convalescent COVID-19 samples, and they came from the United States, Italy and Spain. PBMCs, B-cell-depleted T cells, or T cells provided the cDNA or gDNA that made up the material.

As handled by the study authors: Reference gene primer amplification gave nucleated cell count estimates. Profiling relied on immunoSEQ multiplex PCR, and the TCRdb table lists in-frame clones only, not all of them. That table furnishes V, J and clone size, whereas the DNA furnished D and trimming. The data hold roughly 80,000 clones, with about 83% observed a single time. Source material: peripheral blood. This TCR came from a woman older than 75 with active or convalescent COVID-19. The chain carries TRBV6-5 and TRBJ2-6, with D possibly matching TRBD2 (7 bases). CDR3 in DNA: TGTGCCAGCAAGGGGGGGCATGCTGGGGCCAACGTCCTGACTTTC. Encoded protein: CASKGGHAGANVLTF.